A single sample is the source of the 9 T cell receptor beta chains below, sequenced in a study of tumor and adjacent non-tumor tissue in lung cancer. This sample's RNA came from whole unsorted tissue. Three rounds of nested PCR, following a modified ARM-PCR protocol, produced the TCRbeta library. In TCRdb, the multiplex PCR reads were re-called with MiXCR into one record per CDR3 protein. The table lists tens of thousands of distinct CDR3 sequences, roughly 80% of them singletons, with less than 15% in the top ten. Specimen: lung tumor tissue. All receptors derive from a woman aged 50 to 60 with non-small cell lung cancer.

Points on this clonotype: A junction boundary mismatches the germline segment, possibly from a read error. J is TRBJ2-6 and V is TRBV6-5; D remains ambiguous. The CDR3 length is 13 residues. CDR1 and CDR2 (germline): MNHEY, SVGAGI. In nucleotides, the CDR3 is TGTGCCAGCAGTTTCTCTGAGGCCAACGTCCTGACTTTC. This codes for CASSFSEANVLTF.

In the case of this clonotype: A read error is possible here, since a much larger clone lies one base away. The rearrangement uses TRBV7-2 and TRBJ2-5; D is uncertain. CDR1 is SGHTA and CDR2 is FQGNSA in the germline V gene. The CDR3 contains 14 residues. V was pared by 5 bases and J by 3 bases, with 13 bases between. CDR3 region: CASSLNVVEETQYF. The CDR3 nucleotides are TGTGCCAGCAGCCTCAACGTAGTAGAAGAGACCCAGTACTTC.

This chain connects TRBV6-5 to TRBJ2-3; the D is unclear. The germline gives CDR1 MNHEY, CDR2 SVGAGI. The CDR3 is 12 residues long. Trimming removed 6 bases at V and 7 bases at J, with 11 bases between. The CDR3, as DNA: TGTGCCAGCAGCGACAAGGGAAATACGCAGTATTTT. This gives the protein CASSDKGNTQYF.

The chain has TRBV28 and TRBJ1-3, with a weak D call TRBD1 (6 bases). With 7 bases removed from V and 7 bases from J, the gap between germline ends came to 20 bases. The CDR3 is 15 amino acids. Germline loops: CDR1 MDHEN, CDR2 SYDVKM. CDR3 region: CASNSLQGPVNTIYF. CDR3 nucleotides: TGTGCCAGCAATTCCCTCCAGGGGCCTGTTAACACCATATATTTT.

The chain recombines TRBV4-1 with TRBJ2-7, with D tentatively TRBD2 (6 bases). The CDR3 totals 14 residues. Germline assignment: CDR1 MGHRA and CDR2 YSYEKL. CDR3 coding DNA: TGCACTAGCAGCCATGAGGCCACTAGCTACGAGCAGTACTTC. This sequence encodes CTSSHEATSYEQYF.

With regard to this clonotype: An end of the junction does not agree with germline; a read error may underlie this. The chain combines TRBV20-1 with TRBJ1-5; TRBD1 matches at 7 bases. Germline CDR1 DFQATT, CDR2 SNEGSKA (reference sequence). The CDR3 is 16 amino acids. This CDR3 is CNATPARGQGNQSQHF. Here the CDR3 DNA reads TGCAATGCCACCCCCGCGAGGGGGCAGGGCAATCAGTCCCAGCATTTT.

A note on this clonotype: One end of the junction varies from germline; a read error may be responsible. The chain couples TRBV6-1 to TRBJ2-7; D tentatively reads TRBD1 or TRBD2 (5 bases each). Germline loops: CDR1 MNHNS, CDR2 SASEGT. The CDR3 covers 17 residues. The CDR3 coding sequence is TGTGCCAGCAGTTCAAAAGGGGACGGACATGCCGTCTACGAGCAATACTTC. Protein product: CASSSKGDGHAVYEQYF.

The chain is built from TRBV6-1 and TRBJ1-1; unclear D gene. Per germline, CDR1 MNHNS and CDR2 SASEGT. V was pared by 10 bases and J by 7 bases, with 13 bases between. This CDR3 is built from 11 residues. CDR3: CATKDYIEAFF. The CDR3, as DNA: TGTGCCACCAAGGATTACATTGAAGCTTTCTTT.

Note on this clonotype: Since no conserved phenylalanine or tryptophan closes the CDR3, a read error is the likely cause. This rearrangement joins TRBV6-2 or TRBV6-3 to TRBJ1-2, with a weak D call TRBD1 (5 bases). Looked up from germline, CDR1 is MNHEY and CDR2 is SVGEGT. The CDR3 sequence is 13 residues long. The CDR3 DNA reads TGCGCCAGCATTTCCCCCGGAGGGGATGGCTACACCTTA. Amino acids: CASISPGGDGYTL.